Each of the 24 T cell receptor beta chains below was sequenced from the same sample in a study of blood T cells in healthy people across ages. A sample-barcoded 5' primer and a J-beta primer mix were used in a second PCR of about 6 to 12 cycles. TCRdb reprocessed the 5' RACE reads with MiXCR, giving one entry per CDR3 protein. The repertoire includes 650,000 to 800,000 distinct CDR3 sequences, under 45% of them detected once, and roughly 18% sits in the top ten. Specimen: blood. The receptors shown here come from a man in his fifties or sixties in good health.

This chain connects TRBV29-1 to TRBJ2-1; D call uncertain. Trimming left V 4 bases short and J 7 bases short, with 5 bases between. The CDR3 runs 10 residues. In germline, CDR1 is SQVTM, CDR2 ANQGSEA. This CDR3 is CSVVQNEQFF. The CDR3 bases are TGCAGCGTTGTTCAGAATGAGCAGTTCTTC.

The genes are TRBV4-1 and TRBJ2-1; D is unclear. Trimming left V 2 bases short and J 5 bases short, with 10 bases between. CDR1 is MGHRA and CDR2 is YSYEKL in the germline V gene. The CDR3 length is 14 residues. CDR3 protein: CASSQRARDNEQFF. The CDR3 DNA sequence: TGCGCCAGCAGCCAAAGGGCAAGGGACAATGAGCAGTTCTTC.

The chain recombines TRBV7-9 with TRBJ1-2; 8 bases are a match to TRBD1. With V trimmed by 5 bases and J by 8 bases, 10 bases remained unmatched. This CDR3 comprises 14 residues. Germline V lookup: CDR1 SEHNR, CDR2 FQNEAQ (reference sequence). In DNA form, the CDR3 reads TGTGCCAGCAGCCCAGACGGGACAGGACGGGGCTACACCTTC. This encodes CASSPDGTGRGYTF.

This clonotype has only a few counts. The genes are TRBV15 and TRBJ2-7; maybe TRBD2 (6 bases). V lost 3 bases and J lost 0, with 15 bases in between. The CDR3 runs to 16 residues. Germline assignment: CDR1 LNHNV and CDR2 YYDKDF (reference sequence). The DNA of the CDR3 is TGTGCCACCAGCAGGCCGGAGGCGGGGAACTCCTACGAGCAGTACTTC. Residues: CATSRPEAGNSYEQYF.

This clonotype was seen more than once but under ten times. The CDR3 protein is CASSSGPGGGNYGYTF. CDR3 coding DNA: TGTGCCAGCAGCTCGGGGCCAGGGGGAGGGAACTATGGCTACACCTTC. This sequence joins TRBV7-2 and TRBJ1-2; 7 bases match TRBD1. The CDR3 sequence is 16 residues long. From germline, CDR1 is SGHTA and CDR2 FQGNSA. The V and J ends lost 4 bases and 2 bases, in that order; junction bases with no gene match: 10.

The V gene is TRBV11-2, the J gene TRBJ2-7, with D unclear. Germline V lookup: CDR1 SGHAT, CDR2 FQNNGV. The CDR3 runs to 14 residues. Between the trimmed V and J ends, which lost 4 bases and 1 base, there was a span of 11 bases. The CDR3 DNA reads TGTGCCAGCAGCTCGGGCCTCCCTTCCTACGAGCAGTACTTC. This gives the protein CASSSGLPSYEQYF.

This clonotype was observed a few times. This chain links TRBV6-5 with TRBJ1-2; D might be TRBD1 (6 bases). Germline CDR1 is MNHEY and CDR2 is SVGAGI. The V and J ends lost 5 bases and 4 bases respectively, with 11 bases between them. The CDR3 is made up of 13 amino acids. For the CDR3, the DNA is TGTGCCAGCAGTAAAGGGGGAGTCTATGGCTACACCTTC. Amino acid sequence: CASSKGGVYGYTF.

The chain has TRBV12-3 or TRBV12-4 and TRBJ2-1; 11 nucleotides line up with TRBD2. The junction had 6 bases not matched to a gene; V was cut back by 7 bases and J by 4 bases. The CDR3 spans 15 residues. The CDR3: CASTLTSGEYNEQFF. In DNA, the CDR3 is TGTGCCAGCACCCTGACTAGCGGGGAATACAATGAGCAGTTCTTC.

The gene calls are TRBV20-1 and TRBJ2-5, with TRBD1 identical over 8 bases. The J call could be wrong; TRBJ2-7 is a better fit for the DNA end. The length of the CDR3 is 13 residues. Germline CDR1 and CDR2: DFQATT and SNEGSKA (reference sequence). The CDR3 protein is CSAGLDRGYEQYF. The CDR3 coding sequence is TGCAGTGCTGGGCTCGACAGGGGCTACGAGCAGTACTTC.

The chain combines TRBV7-9 with TRBJ2-5; perhaps TRBD1 as D (5 bases). The J call may be incorrect, as the DNA end agrees better with TRBJ2-7. Germline lookup yields CDR1 SEHNR and CDR2 FQNEAQ (reference sequence). The CDR3 consists of 14 residues. CDR3 region: CASSFGPQGFEQYF. The CDR3 nucleotides read TGTGCCAGCAGCTTTGGCCCCCAGGGTTTCGAGCAGTACTTC.

This sequence joins TRBV6-2 or TRBV6-3 and TRBJ2-7; unclear D gene. The DNA end is more similar to TRBJ2-5, so the J call may be wrong. Germline-derived CDR1 and CDR2 are MNHEY and SVGEGT. This CDR3 region has 17 residues. In DNA, the CDR3 is TGTGCCAGCAGTTACTTTTCGGGTCGAAAACCAATAGAGACCCAGTACTTC. Protein product: CASSYFSGRKPIETQYF.

The chain combines TRBV5-1 with TRBJ2-3; weak D call: TRBD1 (5 bases). CDR1 is SGHRS and CDR2 is YFSETQ in the germline V gene. V was pared by 4 bases and J by 2 bases, with 17 bases between. The CDR3 is made up of 16 amino acids. The CDR3, as DNA: TGCGCCAGCAGCCCCGGAGCGACAGCATTCACAGATACGCAGTATTTT. Translated, it gives CASSPGATAFTDTQYF.

This clonotype came up a few times. At one boundary the junction diverges from the germline segment, which might be a read error. V and J are TRBV6-6 and TRBJ2-3; 12 bases are a match to TRBD1. This CDR3 spans 16 amino acids. Germline V gene lookup returns CDR1 MNHNY and CDR2 SVGAGI (reference sequence). CDR3 region: CASSHSGTGGRDTQYF. The CDR3 DNA is TGTGCCAGCAGTCACTCCGGGACAGGGGGCCGGGATACGCAGTATTTT.

This clonotype was picked up a small number of times. The CDR3 region has the DNA TGTGCCAGCAGTTTGGGACAGGGGATCGGAAATTCACCCCTCCACTTT. Its translation: CASSLGQGIGNSPLHF. The chain carries TRBV6-5 and TRBJ1-6, with 10 bases aligning to TRBD1. CDR3 size: 16 residues. Per germline, CDR1 MNHEY and CDR2 SVGAGI. J gave up 7 bases and V 4 bases, and 7 bases lay outside the gene matches.

This chain joins TRBV20-1 and TRBJ2-6; possible D gene TRBD2, 6 bases. CDR3 length equals 14 residues. Trimming pared 3 bases from V and 10 bases from J, leaving 16 bases between. Germline V gene lookup returns CDR1 DFQATT and CDR2 SNEGSKA (reference sequence). CDR3 in DNA: TGCAGTGCTAGTCGGGGGTATGGGACTAACGTCCTGACTTTC. This gives the protein CSASRGYGTNVLTF.

The chain joins TRBV29-1 to TRBJ2-5, with TRBD2 matching 11 bases. Germline CDR1 is SQVTM and CDR2 is ANQGSEA. CDR3 length equals 13 residues. V was clipped by 7 bases and J by 11 bases; unmatched bases: 12. The CDR3 sequence: CSEGSGGAREQYF. The CDR3 nucleotides read TGCAGCGAAGGTAGCGGGGGGGCGAGGGAGCAGTACTTC. Filled out from reference TRBV29-1 and TRBJ2-5, the complete variable domain reads SAVISQKPSRDICQRGTSLTIQCQVDSQVTMMFWYRQQPGQSLTLIATANQGSEATYESGFVIDKFPISRPNLTFSTLTVSNMSPEDSSIYLCSEGSGGAREQYFGPGTRLLVL.

This clonotype was seen more than once but under ten times. For the CDR3, the DNA is TGCGCCAGCAGTCCTACTAGCCGCAATCAGCCCCAGCATTTT. It specifies CASSPTSRNQPQHF. The rearrangement links TRBV5-1 to TRBJ1-5; D is unclear. The germline gives CDR1 SGHRS, CDR2 YFSETQ. The CDR3 length is 14 residues. With 5 bases removed from V and 2 bases from J, the gap between germline ends came to 11 bases.

This clonotype was seen more than once but under ten times. J is TRBJ2-6 and V is TRBV28, with a tentative D call TRBD1 (6 bases). The CDR3 spans 17 residues. V was shortened by 6 bases and J by 0 bases, with 15 bases between the two germline ends. Germline V gene data show CDR1 as MDHEN and CDR2 as SYDVKM. The CDR3: CASSSPTGSSGANVLTF. The CDR3, as DNA: TGTGCCAGCAGCTCCCCTACAGGGAGCTCTGGGGCCAACGTCCTGACTTTC.

The rearrangement links TRBV20-1 to TRBJ2-7; the match to TRBD1 covers 7 bases. This CDR3 comprises 14 residues. Germline CDR1 reads DFQATT; CDR2 reads SNEGSKA (reference sequence). J lost 4 bases, V lost 6 bases, and 12 bases had no gene match. The CDR3 bases are TGCAGTGCCCGACAGGGACGATACCCATACGAGCAGTACTTC. Protein sequence: CSARQGRYPYEQYF.

The CDR3: CASSPSYGQYF. The DNA for the CDR3 is TGTGCCAGCAGTCCCAGCTACGGGCAGTACTTC. The chain has TRBV12-3 or TRBV12-4 and TRBJ2-5; D unclear. Trimming removed 5 bases at V and 11 bases at J, with 12 bases between. This CDR3 is built from 11 residues.

This clonotype has ten or more counts. CDR3 residues: CATSRGGLVQETQYF. CDR3 nucleotide sequence: TGTGCCACCAGCAGAGGTGGACTAGTTCAAGAGACCCAGTACTTC. V gene TRBV15 combines with J gene TRBJ2-5; 7 positions agree with TRBD2. This CDR3 contains 15 residues. Per the germline V gene, CDR1 is LNHNV and CDR2 is YYDKDF (reference sequence). The trim removed 1 base at V and 2 bases at J, leaving 4 bases unmatched. Full variable domain (remainder filled in from reference TRBV15 and TRBJ2-5): DAMVIQNPRYQVTQFGKPVTLSCSQTLNHNVMYWYQQKSSQAPKLLFHYYDKDFNNEADTPDNFQSRRPNTSFCFLDIRSPGLGDTAMYLCATSRGGLVQETQYFGPGTRLLVL.

The genes are TRBV13 and TRBJ2-3; 10 nucleotides agree with TRBD2. The V gene's germline CDR1 is PRHDT and CDR2 FYEKMQ (reference sequence). There are 16 residues in the CDR3. With V trimmed by 6 bases and J by 2 bases, 8 bases remained unmatched. CDR3 in amino acids: CASSREGLASTDTQYF. CDR3 in DNA: TGTGCCAGCAGTCGGGAGGGACTAGCGTCCACAGATACGCAGTATTTT.

This clonotype has more than one count but fewer than ten. The chain links TRBV4-1 to TRBJ2-7, with 9 bases that match TRBD1. Germline V gene lookup returns CDR1 MGHRA and CDR2 YSYEKL. CDR3 size: 17 residues. After removal of 3 bases from V and 5 bases from J, the junction contained 14 bases not matched to a gene. CDR3 in DNA: TGCGCCAGCAGCCAGGCAGGCTTCCGGGACAGGGTTGACGAGCAGTACTTC. Translating it yields CASSQAGFRDRVDEQYF.

This chain links TRBV5-1 with TRBJ1-1, with TRBD1 matching over 8 bases. CDR1 and CDR2 from the germline V gene are SGHRS and YFSETQ. This CDR3 has 16 amino acids. V dropped 2 bases and J dropped 10; count of bases not matched to a gene: 16. CDR3 residues: CASSFSGQGGERGAFF. The CDR3 nucleotides are TGCGCCAGCAGCTTCAGTGGACAGGGAGGGGAGCGGGGAGCTTTCTTT. Drawing the rest from reference TRBV5-1 and TRBJ1-1, the complete variable domain is KAGVTQTPRYLIKTRGQQVTLSCSPISGHRSVSWYQQTPGQGLQFLFEYFSETQRNKGNFPGRFSGRQFSNSRSEMNVSTLELGDSALYLCASSFSGQGGERGAFFGQGTRLTVV.